This note documents a single TCR beta chain sequence. As yet, its antigen is unknown. Sequencing followed a ViraFEST assay step that expanded antigen-specific CD4+ T cells with viral peptide pools. Once cultured for more than nine days, the cells underwent separation to obtain CD4+ T cells. Vaccine recipients, nucleocapsid antibody negative, had no prior SARS-CoV-2 infection. Profiled with immunoSEQ multiplex PCR; TCRdb holds only in-frame clones, not every one. This table holds under 45,000 clones, 70% to 85% found once. This sample was included in a study of vaccination effects on CD4 cells after COVID-19. General observations from the study: By a late point after vaccination, infection- and vaccine-induced clones had shrunk markedly through clonal contraction.

This CDR3 region has 16 residues. Germline CDR1 SGHAT, CDR2 FQNNGV. Trimming removed 4 bases from V and 3 bases from J; junction bases left unmatched: 9. The source material was CD4+ T cells from PBMCs cultured with HCoV-NL63 spike peptides, sampled before COVID-19 vaccination. This clonotype was obtained from a human donor who received a COVID-19 vaccine. This rearrangement joins TRBV11-2 to TRBJ1-2, with 9 nucleotides matching TRBD1. CDR3 loop: CASSYSGTGIYYGYTF. The DNA of the CDR3 is TGTGCCAGCAGCTACTCCGGGACAGGGATTTACTATGGCTACACCTTC.